This TCR beta chain is from a study of Ad26.COV2.S vaccination and SARS-CoV-2 variants. On the study more broadly: Into the muscle, Ad26.COV2.S was dosed once or twice, 56 days apart. Study results and limitations: Post-vaccination spike-specific CD8+ and CD4+ T cell responses reportedly had substantial breadth.

Trimming left V 2 bases short and J 0 bases short, with 11 bases between. Germline CDR1 is MNHNS and CDR2 is SASEGT. The length of the CDR3 is 15 residues. About this clone: Its antigen is still unknown.

The treatment denotes: roughly 19 received Ad26.COV2.S at low or high dose, single or two shots; roughly five received placebo; per-sample allocation not given. Collection of samples fell on day 63 after the first vaccine or placebo injection. The table came from immunoSEQ multiplex PCR; TCRdb's copy has only in-frame clones and leaves some out. The sample includes about 400,000 clones, roughly 90% of them seen just once. Specimen: peripheral blood, collected in a trial of Ad26.COV2.S vaccine versus placebo. This chain joins TRBV6-1 and TRBJ2-7, with D possibly being TRBD2 (6 bases). This receptor was obtained from a person aged 18-65 years who received the Ad26.COV2.S COVID-19 vaccine or a placebo. CDR3 sequence: CASSETSTSSYEQYF. The CDR3 DNA reads as TGTGCCAGCAGTGAAACTAGCACGAGCTCCTACGAGCAGTACTTC.